One and the same sample provided the 19 T cell receptor beta chains below, sequenced in a study of shared clonotypes between healthy human individuals. Here immunoSEQ multiplex PCR was the method, and the copy in TCRdb shows in-frame clones only, minus some. The table shows some 490,000 clones, with almost 80% occurring only once. The source material was PBMCs. The receptors derive from a woman in her forties in good health. Some clones in this sample may be carry-over from other donors' samples.

The V call is TRBV5-5, the J call TRBJ1-2; no definite D call. The ends were cut back, 0 bases at V and 4 bases at J, with 7 bases in the middle. This CDR3 is 13 amino acids long. Germline CDR1 is SGHKS and CDR2 is YYEKEE (reference sequence). The CDR3 spells CASSLDVGYGYTF. DNA of the CDR3: TGTGCCAGCAGCTTGGATGTGGGCTATGGCTACACCTTC.

The rearrangement links TRBV5-1 to TRBJ2-2, with 10 bases aligning to TRBD1. J gave up 5 bases and V 4 bases, and 5 bases lay outside the gene matches. Germline-derived CDR1 and CDR2 are SGHRS and YFSETQ. There are 15 residues in the CDR3. CDR3 nucleotides: TGCGCCAGCAGCCCGGGGACAGGGGTGACCGGGGAGCTGTTTTTT. Its protein is CASSPGTGVTGELFF.

In this sample, this clone turned up once. This chain joins TRBV30 and TRBJ2-3, with 12 nucleotides matching TRBD1. CDR3 length equals 15 residues. From germline, CDR1 is GTSNPN and CDR2 SVGIG (reference sequence). Losses at the gene ends were 4 bases for V and 6 bases for J; bases not matched to a gene: 8. The CDR3 sequence: CAWNPGTGGHDTQYF. Written as DNA, the CDR3 is TGTGCCTGGAACCCCGGGACAGGGGGCCATGATACGCAGTATTTT.

The chain carries TRBV7-9 and TRBJ1-5, with TRBD1 matching over 7 bases. The germline CDR1 and CDR2 sequences are SEHNR and FQNEAQ (reference sequence). The V and J ends lost 1 base and 12 bases, in that order; junction bases with no gene match: 9. The CDR3 spans 14 residues. Written as DNA, the CDR3 is TGTGCCAGCAGCTTAGTTACAGGGGAGGATTTCCAGCATTTT. Translated: CASSLVTGEDFQHF.

The gene calls are TRBV4-3 and TRBJ1-2, with 7 bases aligning to TRBD1. Germline V CDR1 and CDR2: LGHNA, YSLEER. There are 14 residues in the CDR3. With 0 bases clipped from V and 8 bases from J, the junction kept 6 bases outside the gene matches. The CDR3 sequence: CASSQDDRAGGYTF. CDR3 DNA sequence: TGCGCCAGCAGCCAAGATGACAGGGCTGGAGGCTACACCTTC.

Of note for this clone: With a far larger clone one base away, a read error is the likely cause. Other DNA sequences from this sample encode an identical CDR3 as well. CDR3 loop: CASSLVAGGSSNQPQHF. CDR3 nucleotide sequence: TGTGCCAGCAGCTTAGTGGCAGGGGGCAGTAGCAATCAGCCCCAGCATTTT. V and J are TRBV7-2 and TRBJ1-5, with 8 bases fitting TRBD1. V lost 1 base to trimming and J lost 0 bases; unmatched junction nucleotides: 5. Germline CDR1 and CDR2: SGHTA and FQGNSA. This CDR3 contains 17 residues.

The J gene is TRBJ1-4, the V gene TRBV10-3; weak D call: TRBD1 (6 bases). V was shortened by 6 bases and J by 5 bases, with 16 bases between the two germline ends. The CDR3 is 15 residues long. Germline V gene lookup returns CDR1 ENHRY and CDR2 SYGVKD. The CDR3 DNA reads TGTGCCATCAGCGAACAAGCGGGGGCGAATGAAAAACTGTTTTTT. Translating it yields CAISEQAGANEKLFF.

The CDR3 DNA is TGTGCCAGCAGCTTGGGAGTCTCTAGCGGGCCGAACACCGGGGAGCTGTTTTTT. Protein: CASSLGVSSGPNTGELFF. The chain combines TRBV5-4 with TRBJ2-2; the match to TRBD2 covers 8 bases. Germline V gene lookup returns CDR1 SGHNT and CDR2 YYREEE (reference sequence). V lost 0 bases to trimming and J lost 0 bases; unmatched junction nucleotides: 7. The CDR3 is made up of 18 amino acids.

The J gene is TRBJ2-7, the V gene TRBV4-1, with 7 bases that match TRBD1. The CDR3 covers 16 residues. Per germline, CDR1 MGHRA and CDR2 YSYEKL. The V and J ends lost 0 bases and 2 bases, in that order; junction bases with no gene match: 7. CDR3 in DNA: TGCGCCAGCAGCCAAGATAGGGACAGTTCCACCTACGAGCAGTACTTC. Residues: CASSQDRDSSTYEQYF.

The chain links TRBV18 to TRBJ1-4, with D possibly matching TRBD1 (6 bases). V was clipped by 2 bases and J by 7 bases, with 17 bases between them. The CDR3 loop spans 16 amino acids. Germline V gene lookup returns CDR1 KGHSH and CDR2 LQKENI. The CDR3 spells CASSPILRGRGEKLFF. CDR3 DNA: TGTGCCAGCTCACCAATTTTGCGGGGGCGAGGTGAAAAACTGTTTTTT.

This chain links TRBV29-1 with TRBJ2-5; D is unresolved. The CDR3 covers 12 residues. Germline V gives CDR1 SQVTM, CDR2 ANQGSEA. V shed 8 bases and J shed 2 bases, with 12 bases lying between them. In nucleotides, the CDR3 is TGCAGCCATTTGGGCAGTCAAGAGACCCAGTACTTC. It specifies CSHLGSQETQYF. The entire variable domain, with the rest obtained from reference TRBV29-1 and TRBJ2-5, is as follows: SAVISQKPSRDICQRGTSLTIQCQVDSQVTMMFWYRQQPGQSLTLIATANQGSEATYESGFVIDKFPISRPNLTFSTLTVSNMSPEDSSIYLCSHLGSQETQYFGPGTRLLVL.

This clone showed up just once. The chain couples TRBV5-5 to TRBJ2-5; 7 bases agree with TRBD1. Germline V gene sequence: CDR1 SGHKS, CDR2 YYEKEE (reference sequence). V dropped 4 bases and J dropped 1; count of bases not matched to a gene: 4. The CDR3 is 14 amino acids. CDR3 in amino acids: CASSLWTGQETQYF. Here the CDR3 DNA reads TGTGCCAGCAGCCTCTGGACAGGCCAAGAGACCCAGTACTTC.

The chain has TRBV29-1 and TRBJ2-7; D call uncertain. The CDR3 totals 13 residues. Trimming removed 4 bases from V and 1 base from J, with 11 bases in between. Germline CDR1 and CDR2: SQVTM and ANQGSEA. CDR3: CSVAGKLSYEQYF. The CDR3 region has the DNA TGCAGCGTTGCAGGTAAATTGTCCTACGAGCAGTACTTC.

The rearrangement uses TRBV27 and TRBJ2-7, with D perhaps matching TRBD2 (5 bases). The CDR3 runs to 14 residues. CDR1 MNHEY and CDR2 SMNVEV come from the germline V gene (reference sequence). Deletions cut 2 bases from V and 2 bases from J, with 10 bases between. As DNA, the CDR3 is TGTGCCAGCAGTTTAGGCAGACTAACCTACGAGCAGTACTTC. This encodes CASSLGRLTYEQYF.

This sequence joins TRBV27 and TRBJ1-2, with 7 bases lining up with TRBD1. CDR1 is MNHEY, CDR2 SMNVEV, per germline (reference sequence). The CDR3 covers 13 residues. The J segment lost 8 bases and the V segment lost 6 bases, leaving 9 bases of the junction unmatched. The CDR3 loop reads CASRKDRVGGYTF. The CDR3, as DNA: TGTGCCAGCAGGAAAGACAGGGTTGGCGGCTACACCTTC.

This sequence joins TRBV9 and TRBJ1-3, with 8 bases lining up with TRBD1. This CDR3 spans 16 amino acids. The trim removed 0 bases at V and 0 bases at J, leaving 2 bases unmatched. The germline gives CDR1 SGDLS, CDR2 YYNGEE. DNA of the CDR3: TGTGCCAGCAGCGTAGGGACAGGGAGCTCTGGAAACACCATATATTTT. It encodes CASSVGTGSSGNTIYF.

The chain couples TRBV15 to TRBJ1-1; D not resolved. Germline V CDR1 and CDR2: LNHNV, YYDKDF (reference sequence). Between the trimmed V and J ends, which lost 7 bases and 4 bases, there was a span of 16 bases. The CDR3 spans 14 residues. The CDR3 spells CATTPEARGTEAFF. The CDR3 region has the DNA TGTGCCACCACTCCCGAGGCGCGGGGCACTGAAGCTTTCTTT.

The chain couples TRBV6-1 to TRBJ1-5, with 7 bases aligning to TRBD1. V gave up 6 bases and J gave up 2 bases; unmatched junction bases: 4. CDR1 is MNHNS, CDR2 SASEGT, per germline. The CDR3 runs to 14 residues. The CDR3 bases are TGTGCCAGCAGACAAACAGGGGGCAATCAGCCCCAGCATTTT. This sequence encodes CASRQTGGNQPQHF.

This clone has only a few counts. This chain links TRBV5-1 with TRBJ2-7, with 9 bases fitting TRBD1. Trimming cost V 4 bases and J 5 bases; bases outside gene matches: 7. The germline V gene has CDR1 SGHRS and CDR2 YFSETQ. The CDR3 contains 14 residues. The DNA of the CDR3 is TGCGCCAGCAGCGATATACAGGGGGCGGACGAGCAGTACTTC. Translation gives CASSDIQGADEQYF.